This entry features one TCR beta chain sequence. Per the original data handling: Reference gene primers were amplified, and this amplification served to estimate nucleated cell counts. This table comes from immunoSEQ multiplex PCR, and its TCRdb copy is limited to in-frame clones, with some not included. V, J and clone size are taken as reported in that table, and D and trimming were inferred from the DNA itself. This table has roughly 94,000 clones, 84% appearing once. The data derive from a study of blood T cell repertoires in COVID-19. Study-wide background: Specimens from acute and convalescent COVID-19 originated in the United States, Italy and Spain. PBMCs, B-cell-depleted T cells, or T cells were the source of the cDNA or gDNA that made up the material.

Specimen: peripheral blood. This receptor was taken from a man in his fifties or sixties with acute or convalescent COVID-19.

The CDR3 loop reads CASSKVAGRNTEAFF. In DNA form, the CDR3 reads TGTGCCAGCAGCAAAGTCGCGGGACGGAACACTGAAGCTTTCTTT. The chain combines TRBV21-1 with TRBJ1-1. TRBV21-1 has pseudogene status. The CDR3 contains 15 residues.